This T cell receptor beta chain was sequenced during a study of CD8+ T cells in alopecia areata. Findings of the study overall: Patients showed less clear TCR sequence sharing than mice, possibly partly because of HLA diversity.

In each case, RNA was isolated and then reverse transcribed into cDNA as the sequencing template. The table came from immunoSEQ multiplex PCR; TCRdb's copy has only in-frame clones and leaves some out. The sample comprises about 150,000 clones, roughly 60% of which are singletons, and over 4% rests with the top ten. About this clone itself: Its target is not known.

Researchers picked out CD4+ and CD8+ T cells from PBMCs by sorting. Deletions cut 0 bases from V and 11 bases from J, with 15 bases between. Germline-derived CDR1 and CDR2 are GTSNPN and SVGIG (reference sequence). This CDR3 has 13 amino acids. The sample was CD4+ T cells sorted from blood. The TCR sequence derives from a human donor in good health. V gene TRBV30 combines with J gene TRBJ2-3; D perhaps matches TRBD2 (7 bases). CDR3 DNA sequence: TGTGCCTGGAGTGTACGAGGGGGGGAGGTGCAGTATTTT. This codes for CAWSVRGGEVQYF.